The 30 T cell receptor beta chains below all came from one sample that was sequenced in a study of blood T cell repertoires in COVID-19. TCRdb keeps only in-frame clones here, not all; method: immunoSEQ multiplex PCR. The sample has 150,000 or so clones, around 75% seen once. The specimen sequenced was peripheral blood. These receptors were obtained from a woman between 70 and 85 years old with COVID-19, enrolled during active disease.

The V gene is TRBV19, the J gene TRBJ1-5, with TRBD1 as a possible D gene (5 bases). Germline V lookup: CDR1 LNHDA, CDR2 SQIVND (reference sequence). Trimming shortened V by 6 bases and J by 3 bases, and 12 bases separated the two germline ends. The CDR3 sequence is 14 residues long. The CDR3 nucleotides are TGTGCCAGTAGAACCAGGGCCTCCAATCAGCCCCAGCATTTT. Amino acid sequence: CASRTRASNQPQHF.

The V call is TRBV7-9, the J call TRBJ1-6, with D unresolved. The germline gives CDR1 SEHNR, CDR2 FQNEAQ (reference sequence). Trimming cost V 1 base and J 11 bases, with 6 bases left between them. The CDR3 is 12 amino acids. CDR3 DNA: TGTGCCAGCAGCTTAGACAACGCACCCCTCCACTTT. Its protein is CASSLDNAPLHF.

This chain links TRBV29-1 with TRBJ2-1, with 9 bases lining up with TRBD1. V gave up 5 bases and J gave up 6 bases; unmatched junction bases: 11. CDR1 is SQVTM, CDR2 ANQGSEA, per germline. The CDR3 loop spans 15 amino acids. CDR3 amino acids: CSVLTGGGLTNEQFF. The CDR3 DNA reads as TGCAGCGTTCTTACAGGGGGCGGTTTGACCAATGAGCAGTTCTTC.

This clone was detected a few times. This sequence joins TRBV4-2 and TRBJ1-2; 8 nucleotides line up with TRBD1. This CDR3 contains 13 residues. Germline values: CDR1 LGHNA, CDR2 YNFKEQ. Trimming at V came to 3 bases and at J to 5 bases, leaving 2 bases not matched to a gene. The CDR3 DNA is TGTGCCAGCAGCCATAGACAGGGGTATGGCTACACCTTC. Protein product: CASSHRQGYGYTF.

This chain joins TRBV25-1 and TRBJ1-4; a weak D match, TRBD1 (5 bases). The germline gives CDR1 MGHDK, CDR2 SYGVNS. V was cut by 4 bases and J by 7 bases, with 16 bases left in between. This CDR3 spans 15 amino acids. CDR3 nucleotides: TGTGCCAGCAGTGGAATAACAGGCCCAGGTGAAAAACTGTTTTTT. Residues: CASSGITGPGEKLFF.

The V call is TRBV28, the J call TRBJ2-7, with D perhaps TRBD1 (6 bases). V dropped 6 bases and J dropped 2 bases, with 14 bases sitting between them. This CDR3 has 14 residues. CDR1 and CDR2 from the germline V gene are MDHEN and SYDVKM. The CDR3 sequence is CASRTTGQTYEQYF. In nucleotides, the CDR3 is TGTGCCAGCAGGACGACAGGCCAAACCTACGAGCAGTACTTC.

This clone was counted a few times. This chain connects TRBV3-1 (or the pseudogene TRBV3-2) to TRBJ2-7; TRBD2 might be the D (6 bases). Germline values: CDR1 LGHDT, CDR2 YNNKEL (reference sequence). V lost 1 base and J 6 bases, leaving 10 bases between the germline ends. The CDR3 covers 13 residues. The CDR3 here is CASSQVGAGEQYF. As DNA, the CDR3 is TGTGCCAGCAGCCAAGTCGGAGCGGGCGAGCAGTACTTC.

The chain's CDR3 is CASSQSRGSYEQYF. The CDR3 DNA sequence: TGTGCCAGCAGCCAATCAAGGGGCTCCTACGAGCAGTACTTC. The chain couples TRBV6-5 to TRBJ2-7, with a weak D call TRBD1 (5 bases). In germline, CDR1 is MNHEY, CDR2 SVGAGI. CDR3 length equals 14 residues. The V gene lost 6 bases and the J gene lost 0 bases, with 12 bases spanning the gap.

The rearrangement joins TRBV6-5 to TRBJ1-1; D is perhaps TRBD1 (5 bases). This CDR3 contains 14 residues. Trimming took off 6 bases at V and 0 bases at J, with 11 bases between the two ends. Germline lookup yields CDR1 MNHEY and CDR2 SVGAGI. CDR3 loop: CASRHDSLNTEAFF. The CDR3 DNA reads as TGTGCCAGCAGGCACGACAGCTTGAACACTGAAGCTTTCTTT.

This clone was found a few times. CDR3 in amino acids: CASSLGGGSGANVLTF. The CDR3 region has the DNA TGCGCCAGCAGCTTGGGGGGCGGCTCTGGGGCCAACGTCCTGACTTTC. V usage is TRBV5-1 and J usage is TRBJ2-6; D possibly corresponds to TRBD1 (5 bases). In germline, CDR1 is SGHRS, CDR2 YFSETQ. The CDR3 has 16 amino acids. With 0 bases removed from V and 0 bases from J, the gap between germline ends came to 7 bases.

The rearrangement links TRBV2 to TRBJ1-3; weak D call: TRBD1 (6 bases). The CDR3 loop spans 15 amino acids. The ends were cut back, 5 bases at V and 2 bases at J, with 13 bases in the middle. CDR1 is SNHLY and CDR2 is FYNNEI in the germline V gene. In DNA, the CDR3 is TGTGCCAGCAGTCCTACAGGGCCCCCTGGAAACACCATATATTTT. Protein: CASSPTGPPGNTIYF.

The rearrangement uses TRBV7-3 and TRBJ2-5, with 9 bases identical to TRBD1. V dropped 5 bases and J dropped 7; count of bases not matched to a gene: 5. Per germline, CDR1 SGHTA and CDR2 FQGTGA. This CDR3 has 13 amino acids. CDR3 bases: TGTGCCAGCAGCGCAACAGGGGGCGGGACCCAGTACTTC. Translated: CASSATGGGTQYF.

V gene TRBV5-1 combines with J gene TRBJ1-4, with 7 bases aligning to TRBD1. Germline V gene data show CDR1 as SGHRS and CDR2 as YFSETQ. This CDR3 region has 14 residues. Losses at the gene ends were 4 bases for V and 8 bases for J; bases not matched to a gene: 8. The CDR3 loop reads CASSVGQDGEKLFF. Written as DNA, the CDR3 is TGCGCCAGCAGCGTAGGACAGGATGGGGAAAAACTGTTTTTT. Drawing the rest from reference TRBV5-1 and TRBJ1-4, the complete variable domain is KAGVTQTPRYLIKTRGQQVTLSCSPISGHRSVSWYQQTPGQGLQFLFEYFSETQRNKGNFPGRFSGRQFSNSRSEMNVSTLELGDSALYLCASSVGQDGEKLFFGSGTQLSVL.

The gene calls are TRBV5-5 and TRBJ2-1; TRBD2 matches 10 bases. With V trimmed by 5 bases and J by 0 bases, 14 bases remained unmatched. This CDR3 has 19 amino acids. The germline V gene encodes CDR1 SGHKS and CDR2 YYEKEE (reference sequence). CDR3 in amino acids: CASSPWWTSGVSSYNEQFF. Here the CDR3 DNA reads TGTGCCAGCAGTCCTTGGTGGACTAGCGGTGTCAGCTCCTACAATGAGCAGTTCTTC. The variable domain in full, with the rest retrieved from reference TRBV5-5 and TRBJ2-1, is DAGVTQSPTHLIKTRGQQVTLRCSPISGHKSVSWYQQVLGQGPQFIFQYYEKEERGRGNFPDRFSARQFPNYSSELNVNALLLGDSALYLCASSPWWTSGVSSYNEQFFGPGTRLTVL.

The CDR3 DNA follows: TGCGCCAGCAGCTTGGCGGGACAGATGAACACTGAAGCTTTCTTT. Protein: CASSLAGQMNTEAFF. The rearrangement uses TRBV5-1 and TRBJ1-1; TRBD1 matches at 7 bases. CDR1 SGHRS and CDR2 YFSETQ come from the germline V gene. There are 15 residues in the CDR3. V was pared by 0 bases and J by 0 bases, with 2 bases of the junction left unmatched.

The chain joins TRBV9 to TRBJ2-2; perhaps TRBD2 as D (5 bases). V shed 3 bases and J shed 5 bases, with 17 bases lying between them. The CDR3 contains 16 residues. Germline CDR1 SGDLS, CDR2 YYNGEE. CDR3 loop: CASSGRLSMGTGELFF. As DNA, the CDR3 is TGTGCCAGCAGCGGACGACTAAGCATGGGGACCGGGGAGCTGTTTTTT.

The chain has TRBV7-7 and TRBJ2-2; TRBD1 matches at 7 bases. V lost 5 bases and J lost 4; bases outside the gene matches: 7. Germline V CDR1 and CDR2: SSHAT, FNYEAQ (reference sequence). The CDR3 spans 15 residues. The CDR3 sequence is CASSPLTGPTGELFF. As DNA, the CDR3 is TGTGCCAGCAGCCCATTGACAGGGCCCACCGGGGAGCTGTTTTTT.

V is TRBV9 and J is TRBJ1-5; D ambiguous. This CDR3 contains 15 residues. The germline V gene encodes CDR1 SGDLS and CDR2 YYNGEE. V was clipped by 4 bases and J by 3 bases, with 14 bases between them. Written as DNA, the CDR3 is TGTGCCAGCAGCCCGGTCGCGTCCTCCAATCAGCCCCAGCATTTT. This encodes CASSPVASSNQPQHF.

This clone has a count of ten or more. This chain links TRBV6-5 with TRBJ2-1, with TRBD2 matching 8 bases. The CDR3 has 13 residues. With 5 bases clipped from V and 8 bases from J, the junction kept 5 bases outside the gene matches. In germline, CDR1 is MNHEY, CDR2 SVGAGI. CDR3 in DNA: TGTGCCAGCAGTCTTCGGGGGGGAGATGAGCAGTTCTTC. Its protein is CASSLRGGDEQFF.

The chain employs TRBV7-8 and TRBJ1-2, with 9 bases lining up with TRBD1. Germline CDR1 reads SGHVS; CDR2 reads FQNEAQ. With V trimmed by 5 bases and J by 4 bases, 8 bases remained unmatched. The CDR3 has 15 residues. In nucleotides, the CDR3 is TGTGCCAGCAGCCCACAGGGGGCGCGGGTCTATGGCTACACCTTC. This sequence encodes CASSPQGARVYGYTF. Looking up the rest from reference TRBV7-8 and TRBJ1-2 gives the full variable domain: GAGVSQSPRYKVAKRGQDVALRCDPISGHVSLFWYQQALGQGPEFLTYFQNEAQLDKSGLPSDRFFAERPEGSVSTLKIQRTQQEDSAVYLCASSPQGARVYGYTFGSGTRLTVV.

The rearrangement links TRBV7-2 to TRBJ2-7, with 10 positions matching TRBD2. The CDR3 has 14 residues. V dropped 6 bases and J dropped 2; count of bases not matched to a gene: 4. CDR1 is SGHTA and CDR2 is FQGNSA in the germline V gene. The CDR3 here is CASSPSGGPYEQYF. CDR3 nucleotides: TGTGCCAGCAGTCCTAGCGGGGGCCCCTACGAGCAGTACTTC.

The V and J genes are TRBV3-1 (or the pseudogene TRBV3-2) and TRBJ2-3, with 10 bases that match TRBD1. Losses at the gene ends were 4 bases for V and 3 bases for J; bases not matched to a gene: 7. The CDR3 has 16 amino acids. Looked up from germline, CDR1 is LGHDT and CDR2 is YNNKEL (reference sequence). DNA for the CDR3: TGTGCCAGCAGCCGGGGAGGGACAGGGGATACAGATACGCAGTATTTT. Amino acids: CASSRGGTGDTDTQYF.

CDR3 nucleotide sequence: TGCGCCAGCAGCCAAGACGGTGCGGGTCGGTCCTACGAGCAGTACTTC. This codes for CASSQDGAGRSYEQYF. The chain recombines TRBV4-3 with TRBJ2-7; D perhaps matches TRBD2 (5 bases). V dropped 0 bases and J dropped 1 base, with 13 bases sitting between them. CDR3 size: 16 residues. Germline V gene data show CDR1 as LGHNA and CDR2 as YSLEER.

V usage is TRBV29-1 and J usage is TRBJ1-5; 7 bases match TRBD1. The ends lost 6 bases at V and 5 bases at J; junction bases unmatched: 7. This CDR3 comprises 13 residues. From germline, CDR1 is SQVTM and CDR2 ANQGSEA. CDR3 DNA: TGCAGCGTCTCGACAGGGAACGATCAGCCCCAGCATTTT. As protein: CSVSTGNDQPQHF.

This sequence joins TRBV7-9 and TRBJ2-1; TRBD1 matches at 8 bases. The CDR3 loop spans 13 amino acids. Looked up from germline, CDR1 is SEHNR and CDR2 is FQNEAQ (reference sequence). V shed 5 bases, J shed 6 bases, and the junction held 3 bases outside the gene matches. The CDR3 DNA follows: TGTGCCAGCAGCGTGACAGGGGTCAATGAGCAGTTCTTC. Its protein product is CASSVTGVNEQFF.

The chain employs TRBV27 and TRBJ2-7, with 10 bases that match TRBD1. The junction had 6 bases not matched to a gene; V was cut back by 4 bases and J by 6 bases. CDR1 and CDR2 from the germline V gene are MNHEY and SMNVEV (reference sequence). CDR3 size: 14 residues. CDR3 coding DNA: TGTGCCAGCAGTTCGGTTGGGACAGGGGCCGAGCAGTACTTC. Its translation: CASSSVGTGAEQYF.

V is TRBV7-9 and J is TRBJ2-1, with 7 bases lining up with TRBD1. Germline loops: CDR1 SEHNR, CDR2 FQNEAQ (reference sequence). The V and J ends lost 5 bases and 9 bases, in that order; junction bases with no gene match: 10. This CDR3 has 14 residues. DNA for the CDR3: TGTGCCAGCAGCCATCTTACCCGGGACAGTGAGCAGTTCTTC. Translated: CASSHLTRDSEQFF.

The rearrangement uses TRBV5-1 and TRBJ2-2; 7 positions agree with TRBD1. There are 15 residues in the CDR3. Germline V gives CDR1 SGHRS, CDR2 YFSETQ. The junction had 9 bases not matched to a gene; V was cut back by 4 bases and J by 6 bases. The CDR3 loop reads CASSPGQERAGELFF. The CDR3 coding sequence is TGCGCCAGCAGCCCCGGACAGGAAAGGGCCGGGGAGCTGTTTTTT.

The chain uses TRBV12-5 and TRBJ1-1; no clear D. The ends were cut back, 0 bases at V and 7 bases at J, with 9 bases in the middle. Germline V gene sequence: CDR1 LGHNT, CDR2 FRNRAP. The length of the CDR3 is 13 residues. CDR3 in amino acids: CASGLVVGGEAFF. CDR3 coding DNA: TGTGCTAGTGGTTTGGTAGTGGGAGGTGAAGCTTTCTTT.

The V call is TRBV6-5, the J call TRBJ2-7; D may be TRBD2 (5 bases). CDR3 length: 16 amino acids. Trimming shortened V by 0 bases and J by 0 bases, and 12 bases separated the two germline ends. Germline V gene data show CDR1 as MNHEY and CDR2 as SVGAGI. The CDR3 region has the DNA TGTGCCAGCAGTTACTCGGGCGGGCCACGCTCCTACGAGCAGTACTTC. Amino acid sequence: CASSYSGGPRSYEQYF.